Listed below are T cell receptor beta chains from one sample, sequenced in a study of blood T cell repertoires in COVID-19. Libraries were prepared by immunoSEQ multiplex PCR; TCRdb keeps only in-frame clonotypes and omits some of them. In the table there are 150,000 to 200,000 clones, around four fifths of which are singletons. Sequenced: peripheral blood. Receptors were obtained from a woman older than 75 with COVID-19, enrolled during active disease. CDR3s include the opening cysteine and the closing phenylalanine or tryptophan. Fields, in order: J gene, clone size, D gene, V gene, CDR3 protein, CDR3 DNA. D genes are given only for firm matches. Clone sizes are given selectively: once, few, many, or a class where the clone is expanded.

J: TRBJ1-1
size: few
D: -
V: TRBV5-8
CDR3: CASSFGNRAFF
DNA: TGTGCCAGCAGCTTTGGAAACAGAGCTTTCTTT

J: TRBJ1-2
size: -
D: -
V: TRBV28
CDR3: CASNTWQGRGYTF
DNA: TGTGCCAGCAATACGTGGCAGGGTCGGGGCTACACCTTC

J: TRBJ2-1
size: -
D: -
V: TRBV10-3
CDR3: CAISKSGSSYNEQFF
DNA: TGTGCCATCAGTAAATCAGGAAGCTCCTACAATGAGCAGTTCTTC

J: TRBJ2-1
size: -
D: -
V: TRBV6-5
CDR3: CASSPHLGSYNEQFF
DNA: TGTGCCAGCAGTCCCCATCTTGGTAGTTACAATGAGCAGTTCTTC

J: TRBJ1-1
size: -
D: -
V: TRBV6-1
CDR3: CASSEGEGRVNTEAFF
DNA: TGTGCCAGCAGTGAAGGAGAGGGAAGGGTGAACACTGAAGCTTTCTTT

J: TRBJ2-2
size: -
D: -
V: TRBV5-1
CDR3: CASRGAANTGELFF
DNA: TGCGCCAGCAGGGGGGCGGCGAACACCGGGGAGCTGTTTTTT

J: TRBJ1-4
size: -
D: TRBD1
V: TRBV5-1
CDR3: CASSFGQAPTNEKLFF
DNA: TGCGCCAGCAGCTTTGGACAGGCCCCAACTAATGAAAAACTGTTTTTT

J: TRBJ1-5
size: -
D: -
V: TRBV2
CDR3: CASMRGGWNQPQHF
DNA: TGTGCCAGCATGAGGGGAGGGTGGAATCAGCCCCAGCATTTT

J: TRBJ2-2
size: -
D: TRBD2
V: TRBV5-4
CDR3: CASSPGSGLAGVAGELFF
DNA: TGTGCCAGCAGCCCCGGGTCTGGACTAGCGGGAGTTGCTGGGGAGCTGTTTTTT

J: TRBJ2-7
size: -
D: -
V: TRBV6-5
CDR3: CASTSPTGYEQYF
DNA: TGTGCCAGCACGAGTCCCACGGGCTACGAGCAGTACTTC

J: TRBJ1-5
size: once
D: -
V: TRBV6-8
CDR3: CASRPSQGLSNQPQHF
DNA: TGTGCCAGCAGACCAAGCCAGGGGCTGAGTAATCAGCCCCAGCATTTT

J: TRBJ1-1
size: -
D: TRBD1
V: TRBV10-3
CDR3: CAINRGYGDTEAFF
DNA: TGTGCCATCAACAGGGGGTATGGGGACACTGAAGCTTTCTTT

J: TRBJ1-2
size: -
D: -
V: TRBV6-6
CDR3: CASREPGIPGYTF
DNA: TGTGCCAGCAGAGAACCAGGGATCCCTGGCTACACCTTC

J: TRBJ2-3
size: -
D: TRBD2
V: TRBV15
CDR3: CATNKIVASGRGADTQYF
DNA: TGTGCCACTAATAAAATCGTGGCTAGCGGGAGGGGCGCAGATACGCAGTATTTT

J: TRBJ2-6
size: -
D: -
V: TRBV5-4
CDR3: CASSLDRTGANVLTF
DNA: TGTGCCAGCAGCTTGGACAGGACTGGGGCCAACGTCCTGACTTTC

J: TRBJ1-2
size: -
D: -
V: TRBV5-6
CDR3: CASSLDRARYGYTF
DNA: TGTGCCAGCAGCTTGGACAGGGCTCGGTATGGCTACACCTTC

J: TRBJ2-5
size: -
D: TRBD2
V: TRBV11-2
CDR3: CASSFRLAGVETQYF
DNA: TGTGCCAGCAGCTTTAGGCTAGCGGGAGTAGAGACCCAGTACTTC

J: TRBJ1-5
size: -
D: -
V: TRBV15
CDR3: CATSRGKLTGNQPQHF
DNA: TGTGCCACCAGCAGAGGTAAGCTCACCGGCAATCAGCCCCAGCATTTT

J: TRBJ2-2
size: -
D: TRBD2
V: TRBV3-1/TRBV3-2
CDR3: CASSQAGTRGTGELFF
DNA: TGTGCCAGCAGCCAGGCCGGGACTAGGGGGACCGGGGAGCTGTTTTTT

J: TRBJ2-7
size: once
D: TRBD2
V: TRBV3-1/TRBV3-2
CDR3: CASSWTSGASSYEQYF
DNA: TGTGCCAGCAGCTGGACTAGCGGGGCGAGCTCCTACGAGCAGTACTTC

J: TRBJ2-7
size: -
D: TRBD1
V: TRBV6-5
CDR3: CASSYSGTGRREQYF
DNA: TGTGCCAGCAGTTACTCAGGGACAGGGAGACGCGAGCAGTACTTC

J: TRBJ2-7
size: -
D: -
V: TRBV4-1
CDR3: CASSQTTTYEQYF
DNA: TGCGCCAGCAGCCAAACCACTACCTACGAGCAGTACTTC

J: TRBJ2-5
size: -
D: TRBD1
V: TRBV2
CDR3: CASLLDRGQGGTQYF
DNA: TGTGCCAGCCTGCTTGACCGGGGACAGGGAGGGACCCAGTACTTC

J: TRBJ1-5
size: -
D: -
V: TRBV6-1
CDR3: CASSDGKRNQPQHF
DNA: TGTGCCAGCAGTGATGGTAAGCGAAATCAGCCCCAGCATTTT

J: TRBJ1-3
size: -
D: TRBD1
V: TRBV5-1
CDR3: CASSTTGDTGNTIYF
DNA: TGCGCCAGCAGCACGACAGGGGACACTGGAAACACCATATATTTT

J: TRBJ2-3
size: -
D: -
V: TRBV18
CDR3: CASSPGQESYF
DNA: TGTGCCAGCTCGCCGGGACAAGAGTCGTATTTT

J: TRBJ1-6
size: -
D: TRBD1
V: TRBV7-3
CDR3: CASSLALGQLKGFSSPLHF
DNA: TGTGCCAGCAGCTTAGCCCTGGGACAGTTGAAAGGGTTTAGTTCACCCCTCCACTTT

J: TRBJ1-6
size: -
D: TRBD1
V: TRBV6-5
CDR3: CASSHRGRGSPLHF
DNA: TGTGCCAGCAGTCACAGGGGGCGCGGTTCACCCCTCCACTTT

J: TRBJ2-7
size: once
D: -
V: TRBV7-9
CDR3: CASSLLQGTYEQYF
DNA: TGTGCCAGCAGCTTGTTGCAGGGCACCTACGAGCAGTACTTC

J: TRBJ2-5
size: -
D: -
V: TRBV3-1/TRBV3-2
CDR3: CASSQRGPSARETQYF
DNA: TGTGCCAGCAGCCAACGAGGGCCAAGTGCTCGGGAGACCCAGTACTTC

J: TRBJ1-4
size: -
D: -
V: TRBV19
CDR3: CASSTGPVIGLNEKLFF
DNA: TGTGCCAGTAGTACAGGGCCGGTAATCGGATTAAATGAAAAACTGTTTTTT

J: TRBJ1-1
size: -
D: -
V: TRBV2
CDR3: CASSDPGRERTEAFF
DNA: TGTGCCAGCAGTGACCCCGGGAGGGAACGAACTGAAGCTTTCTTT

J: TRBJ1-4
size: -
D: -
V: TRBV15
CDR3: CATSSGAGREKLFF
DNA: TGTGCCACCAGCAGTGGAGCAGGGCGAGAAAAACTGTTTTTT

J: TRBJ1-5
size: -
D: -
V: TRBV19
CDR3: CASSVGLTNQPQHF
DNA: TGTGCCAGTAGTGTAGGACTGACTAATCAGCCCCAGCATTTT

J: TRBJ1-2
size: -
D: TRBD1
V: TRBV28
CDR3: CASTSGTGAVYGYTF
DNA: TGTGCCAGCACCTCCGGGACAGGGGCGGTGTATGGCTACACCTTC

J: TRBJ2-5
size: once
D: -
V: TRBV3-1/TRBV3-2
CDR3: CAAGRPQETQYF
DNA: TGTGCCGCCGGTCGCCCCCAAGAGACCCAGTACTTC

J: TRBJ2-1
size: few
D: TRBD2
V: TRBV7-2
CDR3: CASRTSGYNEQFF
DNA: TGTGCCAGCAGGACTAGCGGGTACAATGAGCAGTTCTTC

J: TRBJ2-3
size: -
D: TRBD1
V: TRBV6-4
CDR3: CASSEKGQGGTDTQYF
DNA: TGTGCCAGCAGCGAGAAGGGACAGGGGGGCACAGATACGCAGTATTTT

J: TRBJ1-3
size: -
D: -
V: TRBV28
CDR3: CASSPSAGASSGNTIYF
DNA: TGTGCCAGCAGTCCATCGGCTGGGGCGAGCTCTGGAAACACCATATATTTT

J: TRBJ2-1
size: -
D: -
V: TRBV6-5
CDR3: CASRAGPVYNEQFF
DNA: TGTGCCAGCAGGGCGGGGCCCGTTTACAATGAGCAGTTCTTC

J: TRBJ1-1
size: -
D: -
V: TRBV19
CDR3: CASSNRDGTEAFF
DNA: TGTGCCAGTAGCAACAGGGATGGTACTGAAGCTTTCTTT

J: TRBJ2-1
size: -
D: -
V: TRBV7-9
CDR3: CASSLAALINEQFF
DNA: TGTGCCAGCAGCTTAGCAGCCTTGATAAATGAGCAGTTCTTC

J: TRBJ1-6
size: -
D: TRBD1
V: TRBV10-3
CDR3: CAISRTGDNSPLHF
DNA: TGTGCCATCAGCCGGACAGGGGATAATTCACCCCTCCACTTT

J: TRBJ1-1
size: -
D: -
V: TRBV6-1
CDR3: CASSETSADILTEAFF
DNA: TGTGCCAGCAGTGAGACGTCTGCAGACATCTTGACTGAAGCTTTCTTT

J: TRBJ2-7
size: -
D: -
V: TRBV15
CDR3: CATSREGPYEQYF
DNA: TGTGCCACCAGCAGGGAGGGGCCCTACGAGCAGTACTTC

J: TRBJ2-1
size: -
D: TRBD2
V: TRBV7-8
CDR3: CASSLGLAGNNEQFF
DNA: TGTGCCAGCAGCTTAGGACTAGCGGGAAACAATGAGCAGTTCTTC

J: TRBJ2-3
size: -
D: TRBD2
V: TRBV7-8
CDR3: CASSVAGGPRDTQYF
DNA: TGTGCCAGCAGTGTAGCGGGAGGACCTCGAGATACGCAGTATTTT

J: TRBJ2-7
size: -
D: -
V: TRBV3-1/TRBV3-2
CDR3: CASSKIYEQYF
DNA: TGTGCCAGCAGTAAAATCTACGAGCAGTACTTC

J: TRBJ2-1
size: -
D: TRBD1
V: TRBV3-1/TRBV3-2
CDR3: CASSTGQGPYNEQFF
DNA: TGTGCCAGCAGCACCGGACAGGGGCCATACAATGAGCAGTTCTTC

J: TRBJ2-3
size: -
D: -
V: TRBV4-2
CDR3: CASSPGRQFPDTQYF
DNA: TGTGCCAGCAGCCCCGGGAGACAGTTTCCAGATACGCAGTATTTT

J: TRBJ2-7
size: -
D: TRBD2
V: TRBV3-1/TRBV3-2
CDR3: CASSQGASGAGYEQYF
DNA: TGTGCCAGCAGCCAAGGCGCTAGCGGGGCCGGCTACGAGCAGTACTTC

J: TRBJ2-2
size: -
D: TRBD1
V: TRBV3-1/TRBV3-2
CDR3: CASSQGLGQNLSNTGELFF
DNA: TGTGCCAGCAGCCAAGGGTTGGGACAGAACCTATCGAACACCGGGGAGCTGTTTTTT

J: TRBJ2-7
size: -
D: TRBD2
V: TRBV28
CDR3: CASSLLAGGLYEQYF
DNA: TGTGCCAGCAGTTTGTTAGCGGGAGGACTTTACGAGCAGTACTTC